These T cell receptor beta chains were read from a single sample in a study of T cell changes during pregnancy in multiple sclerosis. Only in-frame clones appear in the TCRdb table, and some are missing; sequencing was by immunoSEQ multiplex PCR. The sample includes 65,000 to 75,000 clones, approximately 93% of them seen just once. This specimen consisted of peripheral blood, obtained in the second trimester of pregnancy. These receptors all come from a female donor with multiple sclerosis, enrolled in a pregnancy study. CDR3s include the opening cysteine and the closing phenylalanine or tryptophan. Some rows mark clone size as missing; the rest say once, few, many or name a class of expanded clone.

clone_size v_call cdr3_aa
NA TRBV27 CASRLTRDSGNTIYF
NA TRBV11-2 CASSRQGSTGELFF
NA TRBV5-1 CASSLSSGRGNEQFF
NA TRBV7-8 CASSQGSVLLYEQYF
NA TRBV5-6 CASSLVQDYGYTF
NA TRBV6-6 CASSLDRVGTEAFF
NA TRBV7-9 CASSPGTGANYGYTF
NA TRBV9 CASSVGLAEETQYF
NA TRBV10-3 CAISELAGGNNEQFF
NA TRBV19 CASATSGSSYNEQFF
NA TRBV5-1 CASSSGQGGTEAFF
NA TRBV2 CASRTGLDYGYTF
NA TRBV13 CASSFWREGTGELFF
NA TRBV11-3 CASSLEGRGEAFF
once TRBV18 CASPGQADQPQHF
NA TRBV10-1 CASSRDTMNAAFF
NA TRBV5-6 CASSPDRHILSIYNEQFF
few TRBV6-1 CASSELAGVGNQPQHF
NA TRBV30 CAWSIYGTGDTDTQYF
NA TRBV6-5 CASGSNYGYTF
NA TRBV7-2 CASSPTGQNIQYF
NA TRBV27 CASSSMPGTGVYNEQFF
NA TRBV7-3 CASSLTFRVLAGGLSTDTQYF
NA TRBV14 CASSQLSTGTVYGYTF
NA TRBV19 CASREGAGNTIYF
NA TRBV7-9 CASRLGGRASNEQFF
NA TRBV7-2 CASSQTWDRGNIQYF
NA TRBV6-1 CASSEAPFRVAYEQYF
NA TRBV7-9 CASSLGQGGNTQYF
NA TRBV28 CASSLEAGFTNEKLFF
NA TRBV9 CASSVGGTGEANEQFF
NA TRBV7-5 CVRSIKEGGPADTQYF
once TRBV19 CASSIDPTGQGNTGELFF
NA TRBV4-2 CASSLDRGDEQFF
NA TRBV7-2 CASSLEVRVEQYF
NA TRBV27 CASSLWAGSETQYF
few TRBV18 CASSPGHQANYGYTF
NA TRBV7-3 CASSEQGGLGGYTF
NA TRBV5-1 CASSSAGTGGEKLFF
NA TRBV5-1 CASSLVEGQQNEQFF
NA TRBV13 CASSFIPDRGNYEQYF
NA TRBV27 CASSSRAINEQFF
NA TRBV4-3 CASSQQYLGELFF
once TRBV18 CASSPQGASNQPQHF
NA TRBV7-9 CASSLEGASTEAFF
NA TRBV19 CASSDNLGEELFF
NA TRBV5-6 CASSLAGTGSEAFF
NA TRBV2 CASSENFPTSGFYEQYF
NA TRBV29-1 CSVALGEGEETQYF